A selection of T cell receptor beta chains follows, all from one sample in a study of blood T cell repertoires in COVID-19. Method: immunoSEQ multiplex PCR; TCRdb's copy keeps in-frame clones and lacks some. The repertoire holds about 440,000 clones, with 80% to 90% as singletons. The specimen sequenced was peripheral blood. These receptors were taken from a woman in her twenties or thirties with acute or convalescent COVID-19. The CDR3 runs from the conserved cysteine through the conserved F or W. The D gene is left open where the match is weak. The size entry is marked missing in some rows and otherwise reads once, few, many or a size class.

v_gene,d_gene,abundance,j_gene,CDR3aa,CDR3nt
TRBV6-5,NA,NA,TRBJ2-3,CASSLSTDTQYF,TGTGCCAGCAGCCTAAGCACAGATACGCAGTATTTT
TRBV18,TRBD1,NA,TRBJ1-1,CASSLSRDRDSAFF,TGTGCCAGCTCACTAAGCCGGGACAGGGATTCTGCTTTCTTT
TRBV5-1,NA,NA,TRBJ1-2,CASSLEAGSSGYTF,TGCGCCAGCAGCTTGGAGGCGGGATCGAGTGGCTACACCTTC
TRBV2,NA,NA,TRBJ1-4,CASNGGKEKLFF,TGTGCCAGCAACGGGGGAAAGGAAAAACTGTTTTTT
TRBV30,NA,NA,TRBJ2-1,CAWSRRGQPLGEQFF,TGTGCCTGGAGCAGGCGGGGGCAACCTCTCGGGGAGCAGTTCTTC
TRBV4-1,TRBD1,NA,TRBJ1-2,CASRYPDRQTDGYTF,TGCGCCAGCAGATACCCGGACAGGCAAACGGATGGCTACACCTTC
TRBV2,NA,NA,TRBJ1-6,CASSNAQLLNSPLHF,TGTGCCAGCAGTAACGCACAGCTACTCAATTCACCCCTCCACTTT
TRBV4-1,NA,few,TRBJ1-1,CASSQGATEAFF,TGCGCCAGCAGCCAGGGGGCCACTGAAGCTTTCTTT
TRBV12-3/TRBV12-4,NA,NA,TRBJ2-3,CASSPNTDTQYF,TGTGCCAGCAGTCCAAACACAGATACGCAGTATTTT
TRBV4-1,TRBD1,NA,TRBJ1-2,CASSPGTGRRISDGYTF,TGCGCCAGCAGCCCCGGGACAGGGAGGAGGATAAGTGATGGCTACACCTTC
TRBV7-6,NA,NA,TRBJ2-2,CASSLGGRRDGELFF,TGTGCCAGCAGCTTAGGAGGCAGAAGAGACGGGGAGCTGTTTTTT
TRBV19,TRBD1,NA,TRBJ1-1,CASRLTPGQGRTEAFF,TGTGCCAGTAGACTTACTCCGGGACAGGGGCGAACTGAAGCTTTCTTT
TRBV19,NA,NA,TRBJ1-1,CASSVTPGVGTEAFF,TGTGCCAGTAGTGTGACCCCAGGGGTAGGCACTGAAGCTTTCTTT
TRBV13,NA,once,TRBJ1-6,CASSLGRQSNSPLHF,TGTGCCAGCAGCTTAGGCAGGCAGAGTAATTCACCCCTCCACTTT
TRBV28,NA,NA,TRBJ2-6,CASSLMVRGIRFSGANVLTF,TGTGCCAGCAGTTTAATGGTTAGAGGGATTCGTTTCTCTGGGGCCAACGTCCTGACTTTC
TRBV14,NA,NA,TRBJ2-5,CASSQGDGIQYF,TGTGCCAGCAGCCAAGGAGACGGGATCCAGTACTTC
TRBV3-1/TRBV3-2,NA,NA,TRBJ2-7,CASSQGREQYF,TGTGCCAGCAGCCAGGGGCGGGAGCAGTACTTC
TRBV11-2,NA,NA,TRBJ1-1,CASSLVGGGTEAFF,TGTGCCAGCAGCTTAGTGGGGGGGGGAACTGAAGCTTTCTTT
TRBV21-1,NA,NA,TRBJ1-5,CASKAGGRNQPQHF,TGTGCCAGCAAGGCCGGCGGGCGCAATCAGCCCCAGCATTTT
TRBV11-2,NA,NA,TRBJ1-2,CASSTGLPRGYTF,TGTGCCAGCAGCACCGGACTGCCCCGTGGCTACACCTTC
TRBV2,TRBD1,NA,TRBJ1-5,CASTRQGLSNQPQHF,TGTGCCAGCACCCGACAGGGTTTGAGCAATCAGCCCCAGCATTTT
TRBV5-4,TRBD1,few,TRBJ1-2,CASSLGQGASGYTF,TGTGCCAGCAGCCTGGGACAGGGGGCTTCTGGCTACACCTTC
TRBV7-8,NA,few,TRBJ1-1,CASSLVGGAYAEAFF,TGTGCCAGCAGCTTAGTTGGGGGCGCTTACGCTGAAGCTTTCTTT
TRBV6-2/TRBV6-3,TRBD2,NA,TRBJ2-1,CASSPRRAGGPYEQFF,TGTGCCAGCAGCCCCAGGAGAGCGGGGGGGCCTTATGAGCAGTTCTTC
TRBV20-1,TRBD1,NA,TRBJ2-7,CSASGRGQREQYF,TGCAGTGCTAGTGGCAGGGGGCAAAGGGAGCAGTACTTC
TRBV18,TRBD1,NA,TRBJ1-4,CASSPEGAGEKLFF,TGTGCCAGCTCACCAGAGGGGGCGGGTGAAAAACTGTTTTTT
TRBV5-5,NA,once,TRBJ2-7,CASSPTWAVYEQYF,TGTGCCAGCAGCCCGACATGGGCAGTCTACGAGCAGTACTTC
TRBV5-1,TRBD2,NA,TRBJ2-2,CASKSLAEATGELFF,TGCGCCAGCAAATCCCTAGCGGAAGCGACCGGGGAGCTGTTTTTT
TRBV2,NA,NA,TRBJ2-2,CAGRKDTGELFF,TGTGCCGGGCGAAAAGACACCGGGGAGCTGTTTTTT
TRBV7-9,NA,NA,TRBJ1-4,CASMEGQSEKLFF,TGTGCCAGCATGGAGGGGCAAAGTGAAAAACTGTTTTTT
TRBV4-1,TRBD2,once,TRBJ2-1,CASSPLGGAGTSGDEQFF,TGCGCCAGCAGCCCTTTGGGGGGGGCCGGGACTAGCGGCGATGAGCAGTTCTTC
TRBV6-5,NA,NA,TRBJ1-1,CASMEQGNTEAFF,TGTGCCAGCATGGAACAGGGGAACACTGAAGCTTTCTTT
TRBV5-6,NA,NA,TRBJ2-6,CASSSKSGANVLTF,TGTGCCAGCAGCTCCAAATCTGGGGCCAACGTCCTGACTTTC
TRBV2,NA,NA,TRBJ1-2,CASSRIQDPGYGYTF,TGTGCCAGCAGTCGAATACAGGACCCAGGCTATGGCTACACCTTC
TRBV28,NA,NA,TRBJ1-6,CASSLYPDNSPLHF,TGTGCCAGCAGTTTATATCCGGATAATTCACCCCTCCACTTT
TRBV2,NA,NA,TRBJ2-5,CASTDSGDQETQYF,TGTGCCAGCACCGATAGCGGTGACCAAGAGACCCAGTACTTC
TRBV19,NA,once,TRBJ1-1,CASSIGGGGTEAFF,TGTGCCAGTAGTATAGGAGGGGGTGGCACTGAAGCTTTCTTT
TRBV6-2/TRBV6-3,TRBD1,NA,TRBJ2-7,CASSYSPKTGEQPYEQYF,TGTGCCAGCAGTTACTCACCAAAAACAGGGGAACAGCCCTACGAGCAGTACTTC
TRBV19,NA,NA,TRBJ2-2,CASSIVYINTGELFF,TGTGCCAGTAGTATAGTATATATCAACACCGGGGAGCTGTTTTTT
TRBV9,NA,NA,TRBJ2-1,CASSVVEPTSYNEQFF,TGTGCCAGCAGCGTAGTTGAACCTACCTCCTACAATGAGCAGTTCTTC
TRBV20-1,NA,few,TRBJ1-2,CSAPTDYGYTF,TGCAGTGCCCCGACAGACTATGGCTACACCTTC
TRBV18,TRBD1,few,TRBJ1-3,CASSLPRTGDGNTIYF,TGTGCCAGCTCACTTCCCCGGACAGGGGACGGAAACACCATATATTTT
TRBV10-2,NA,NA,TRBJ2-7,CANSDSERSEQYF,TGCGCCAATTCGGACTCCGAGAGGTCCGAGCAGTACTTC
TRBV2,TRBD2,once,TRBJ2-7,CASSLDSGGYEQYF,TGTGCCAGCAGTCTGGACAGCGGGGGCTACGAGCAGTACTTC
TRBV20-1,TRBD2,NA,TRBJ2-7,CSASNAGGGRHEQYF,TGCAGTGCTAGTAACGCGGGGGGGGGTCGCCACGAGCAGTACTTC